A selection of T cell receptor beta chains follows, all from one sample in a study of vaccination and CD4 T cells after COVID-19. Their target antigens are unknown. TCRdb passed the PCR reads through MiXCR, listing each CDR3 protein once. This table has approximately 23,000 distinct CDR3 sequences, approximately 50% appearing once. The sequences come from CD4+ T cells from blood, cultured in vitro, collected before SARS-CoV-2 vaccination. The receptors shown here come from a human donor who received a COVID-19 vaccine. CDR3s include the opening cysteine and the closing phenylalanine or tryptophan. The D gene is left open where the match is weak. Clone size appears in some rows only: once, few, many, or a class for an expanded clone.

v_gene	abundance	j_gene	d_gene	CDR3aa	CDR3nt
TRBV19	few	TRBJ2-7	NA	CASSFGRGGYEQYF	TGTGCCAGTAGTTTCGGCAGGGGGGGTTACGAGCAGTACTTC
TRBV10-1	few	TRBJ1-2	TRBD1	CASSYTMDRGPDGYTF	TGCGCCAGCAGTTACACCATGGACAGGGGGCCTGATGGCTACACCTTC
TRBV10-3	NA	TRBJ1-5	TRBD1	CAISGFGQGENQPQHF	TGTGCCATCAGTGGGTTCGGACAGGGGGAAAATCAGCCCCAGCATTTT
TRBV5-4	NA	TRBJ2-3	TRBD2	CASSFGGGAVDTQYF	TGTGCCAGCAGCTTCGGCGGGGGGGCAGTAGATACGCAGTATTTT
TRBV6-1	NA	TRBJ2-5	TRBD1	CASKRGPQETQYF	TGTGCCAGCAAGAGGGGGCCCCAAGAGACCCAGTACTTC
TRBV7-2	NA	TRBJ1-6	NA	CASSAKRVQSSPLHF	TGTGCCAGCAGCGCGAAAAGGGTTCAGAGTTCACCCCTCCACTTT
TRBV27	NA	TRBJ2-5	NA	CASSLLGEETQYF	TGTGCCAGCAGTTTATTAGGGGAAGAGACCCAGTACTTC
TRBV5-1	NA	TRBJ2-5	NA	CASSYGTPWGETQYF	TGCGCCAGCAGCTACGGGACACCCTGGGGGGAGACCCAGTACTTC
TRBV7-9	NA	TRBJ2-7	TRBD1	CASSPPGQGANEQYF	TGTGCCAGCAGCCCACCGGGACAGGGGGCGAACGAGCAGTACTTC
TRBV6-9	NA	TRBJ1-6	NA	CASSYQPGSSYNSPLHF	TGTGCCAGCAGTTATCAACCAGGGAGCTCCTATAATTCACCCCTCCACTTT
TRBV24-1	few	TRBJ1-2	NA	CATSFGGNYGYTF	TGTGCCACCAGTTTCGGGGGAAACTATGGCTACACCTTC
TRBV29-1	NA	TRBJ2-7	NA	CSAIPDSYEQYF	TGCAGCGCCATCCCGGACTCCTACGAGCAGTACTTC
TRBV27	few	TRBJ1-2	NA	CASSFGGRDYGYTF	TGTGCCAGCAGTTTCGGGGGGCGAGACTATGGCTACACCTTC
TRBV6-1	NA	TRBJ2-2	NA	CASIPDLRGTGELFF	TGTGCCAGCATCCCCGACCTTAGGGGCACCGGGGAGCTGTTTTTT
TRBV19	NA	TRBJ1-2	NA	CASSWAGDYGYTF	TGTGCCAGTAGTTGGGCGGGTGACTATGGCTACACCTTC
TRBV19	few	TRBJ2-2	NA	CASSAPGTNTGELFF	TGTGCCAGTAGTGCCCCCGGGACAAACACCGGGGAGCTGTTTTTT
TRBV5-4	NA	TRBJ2-1	TRBD2	CASSLEERGGLYEQFF	TGTGCCAGCAGCTTGGAGGAGCGGGGGGGCCTCTATGAGCAGTTCTTC
TRBV7-2	few	TRBJ2-5	TRBD2	CASSLERGGQETQYF	TGTGCCAGCAGCTTAGAGCGGGGGGGCCAAGAGACCCAGTACTTC
TRBV7-6	NA	TRBJ1-3	NA	CASSLGQASGNTIYF	TGTGCCAGCAGCTTAGGACAGGCCTCTGGAAACACCATATATTTT
TRBV20-1	few	TRBJ1-1	NA	CSASPAQYTEAFF	TGCAGTGCGAGTCCCGCTCAGTACACTGAAGCTTTCTTT
TRBV19	NA	TRBJ1-2	NA	CATPTGGNGYGYTF	TGTGCCACTCCCACTGGGGGTAACGGCTATGGCTACACCTTC
TRBV5-1	NA	TRBJ2-2	TRBD2	CASTPGSGGLNTGELFF	TGCGCCAGCACACCTGGTAGCGGGGGCCTTAACACCGGGGAGCTGTTTTTT
TRBV6-5	NA	TRBJ1-2	NA	CASSFRTGPGYGYTF	TGTGCCAGCAGTTTCCGAACAGGGCCGGGGTATGGCTACACCTTC
TRBV27	NA	TRBJ1-2	NA	CASSFLGTPNYGYTF	TGTGCCAGCAGTTTCCTAGGGACGCCTAACTATGGCTACACCTTC
TRBV7-6	NA	TRBJ1-5	NA	CASSLRVGLNQPQHF	TGTGCCAGCAGCTTAAGGGTAGGGCTAAATCAGCCCCAGCATTTT
TRBV20-1	NA	TRBJ1-3	NA	CSATRDNTGNTIYF	TGCAGTGCCACCAGGGATAACACTGGAAACACCATATATTTT
TRBV7-8	NA	TRBJ2-3	TRBD2	CASSASGTSGGPDTQYF	TGTGCCAGCAGCGCCTCCGGGACTAGCGGGGGTCCAGATACGCAGTATTTT
TRBV6-1	NA	TRBJ1-6	TRBD1	CASSKDRDNSPLHF	TGTGCTAGCAGCAAGGACAGGGATAATTCACCCCTCCACTTT
TRBV12-3/TRBV12-4	few	TRBJ2-3	TRBD2	CASSPGASGGLSTDTQYF	TGTGCCAGCAGCCCTGGGGCTAGCGGGGGCCTTAGCACAGATACGCAGTATTTT
TRBV6-1	few	TRBJ1-5	NA	CASSELSGKGFSQPQHF	TGTGCCAGCAGTGAATTGTCAGGGAAAGGGTTTAGTCAGCCCCAGCATTTT
TRBV30	NA	TRBJ2-1	NA	CAWSRSVTEQFF	TGTGCCTGGAGTAGAAGCGTTACTGAGCAGTTCTTC
TRBV12-3/TRBV12-4	NA	TRBJ2-7	NA	CASSFPAGDTTVSYEQYF	TGTGCCAGCAGTTTCCCAGCGGGCGATACGACTGTCTCCTACGAGCAGTACTTC
TRBV2	NA	TRBJ1-1	NA	CASSDWGGSTEAFF	TGTGCCAGCAGTGATTGGGGGGGGTCCACTGAAGCTTTCTTT
TRBV20-1	NA	TRBJ2-3	TRBD2	CSARDERGGTDTQYF	TGCAGTGCTAGAGACGAGCGGGGGGGCACAGATACGCAGTATTTT
TRBV30	few	TRBJ1-2	TRBD1	CAWSRDRLTYGYTF	TGTGCCTGGTCCCGGGACAGGCTAACGTATGGCTACACCTTC
TRBV4-1	NA	TRBJ2-2	NA	CASSQAPPVGNTGELFF	TGCGCCAGCAGCCAAGCCCCACCAGTGGGGAACACCGGGGAGCTGTTTTTT
TRBV10-3	NA	TRBJ2-3	NA	CAISGHERGAGDTQYF	TGTGCCATCAGTGGTCATGAAAGGGGGGCTGGCGATACGCAGTATTTT
TRBV24-1	few	TRBJ2-2	TRBD1	CATTTGAVDTGELFF	TGTGCCACCACCACAGGGGCTGTAGACACCGGGGAGCTGTTTTTT
TRBV24-1	NA	TRBJ2-5	NA	CATSDFSGTRQETQYF	TGTGCCACCAGTGATTTCTCCGGGACGCGCCAAGAGACCCAGTACTTC
TRBV18	NA	TRBJ1-1	NA	CASSPSTVGNTEAFF	TGTGCCAGCTCACCATCTACGGTTGGGAACACTGAAGCTTTCTTT
TRBV5-1	NA	TRBJ1-2	TRBD1	CASSLDQGGYGYTF	TGCGCCAGCAGCTTGGATCAGGGGGGCTATGGCTACACCTTC
TRBV15	few	TRBJ1-2	NA	CATSRVYRVFYGYTF	TGTGCCACCAGCAGAGTTTACAGGGTTTTCTATGGCTACACCTTC
TRBV5-1	few	TRBJ1-1	NA	CASSSRRGMNTEAFF	TGCGCCAGCAGCTCTAGGCGGGGGATGAACACTGAAGCTTTCTTT
TRBV6-5	NA	TRBJ1-6	NA	CASSYRAGNSPLHF	TGTGCCAGCAGTTACAGGGCCGGTAATTCACCCCTCCACTTT
TRBV20-1	NA	TRBJ1-6	TRBD1	CSARVRLDRGFNNSPLHF	TGCAGTGCTAGAGTCCGGCTGGACAGGGGGTTTAATAATTCACCCCTCCACTTT
TRBV11-1	NA	TRBJ1-3	TRBD1	CASSSTGGPGNTIYF	TGTGCCAGCAGCTCGACAGGGGGACCTGGAAACACCATATATTTT
TRBV6-1	NA	TRBJ1-1	NA	CASRALSQGTEAFF	TGTGCCAGCAGGGCTTTATCCCAGGGGACTGAAGCTTTCTTT
TRBV28	NA	TRBJ2-5	TRBD2	CASSRPISGGLETQYF	TGTGCCAGCAGCCGGCCCATAAGCGGGGGGCTAGAGACCCAGTACTTC
TRBV30	NA	TRBJ1-6	TRBD1	CACSGQGNSPLHF	TGTGCCTGTTCGGGACAGGGGAATTCACCCCTCCACTTT
TRBV12-3/TRBV12-4	NA	TRBJ2-3	NA	CASSSRREPVDTQYF	TGTGCCAGCAGTTCACGGCGGGAACCCGTTGATACGCAGTATTTT
TRBV2	few	TRBJ1-2	NA	CASHNHRTSYGYTF	TGTGCCAGCCACAACCATAGGACAAGCTATGGCTACACCTTC
TRBV5-4	few	TRBJ1-1	NA	CASSPKVGGAVEAFF	TGTGCCAGCAGCCCGAAAGTTGGGGGCGCCGTCGAAGCTTTCTTT
TRBV24-1	NA	TRBJ1-1	TRBD1	CATSEKRTGKAFF	TGTGCCACCAGTGAGAAACGGACAGGGAAAGCTTTCTTT